Presented here are 27 T cell receptor beta chains from one specimen sequenced in a study of cytomegalovirus exposure and HLA in healthy donors. The study ran its PCR with 60 Vbeta and 13 Jbeta primers. TCRdb's table, derived via immunoSEQ multiplex PCR, lists solely in-frame clones and lacks some. The data hold roughly 160,000 clones, with more than 60% observed a single time. Material for sequencing was PBMCs. Source of these receptors: a woman in her thirties or forties in good health and CMV-seropositive.

This chain uses TRBV2 with TRBJ1-5; no clear D. This CDR3 contains 15 residues. Germline CDR1 SNHLY, CDR2 FYNNEI. Trimming pared 7 bases from V and 0 bases from J, leaving 13 bases between. CDR3 residues: CASKGRENSNQPQHF. Written as DNA, the CDR3 is TGTGCCAGCAAGGGCCGGGAAAATAGCAATCAGCCCCAGCATTTT.

The chain uses TRBV28 and TRBJ1-1, with 8 nucleotides matching TRBD1. The CDR3 totals 16 residues. Trimming cost V 3 bases and J 5 bases; bases outside gene matches: 11. Germline values: CDR1 MDHEN, CDR2 SYDVKM. The DNA of the CDR3 is TGTGCCAGCAGTTTCGGCCCCGACAGGGGTAGGACTGAAGCTTTCTTT. Translating gives CASSFGPDRGRTEAFF.

The CDR3 DNA sequence: TGTGCCAGCAGTTGGACAGGGCAAGAGACCCAGTACTTC. Encoded protein: CASSWTGQETQYF. The rearrangement uses TRBV9 and TRBJ2-5; 8 bases are shared with TRBD1. The germline V gene has CDR1 SGDLS and CDR2 YYNGEE. There are 13 residues in the CDR3. Trimming removed 5 bases from V and 2 bases from J; junction bases left unmatched: 2.

The chain combines TRBV5-5 with TRBJ2-7; no definite D call. The CDR3 spans 15 residues. Deletions cut 0 bases from V and 5 bases from J, with 15 bases between. In germline, CDR1 is SGHKS, CDR2 YYEKEE (reference sequence). The CDR3 region is CASSLAPLRQDEQYF. CDR3 DNA: TGTGCCAGCAGCTTGGCCCCCCTCCGGCAGGACGAGCAGTACTTC.

The chain joins TRBV9 to TRBJ1-2, with D perhaps matching TRBD1 (5 bases). The CDR3 is 17 residues long. V lost 0 bases and J 0 bases, leaving 15 bases between the germline ends. Germline V gene data show CDR1 as SGDLS and CDR2 as YYNGEE. The CDR3 sequence: CASSVVPTQGANYGYTF. In DNA form, the CDR3 reads TGTGCCAGCAGCGTAGTCCCCACTCAGGGCGCTAACTATGGCTACACCTTC.

This chain joins TRBV6-5 and TRBJ1-1, with 10 bases identical to TRBD1. CDR1 MNHEY and CDR2 SVGAGI come from the germline V gene. J was trimmed by 5 bases and V by 4 bases; bases with no gene match: 10. CDR3 size: 16 residues. In DNA, the CDR3 is TGTGCCAGCAGTTCAAGGGGACAGGGGACCAAGACTGAAGCTTTCTTT. Its translation is CASSSRGQGTKTEAFF.

This clone has a handful of counts. This sample includes further DNA sequences coding for the same CDR3. This sequence joins TRBV19 and TRBJ2-7; the match to TRBD2 covers 11 bases. The V segment lost 5 bases and the J segment 5 bases; nucleotides outside the gene matches: 5. Germline CDR1 reads LNHDA; CDR2 reads SQIVND (reference sequence). The CDR3 spans 14 residues. The CDR3, as DNA: TGTGCCAGTAGTTCGCCGGGACTAGCGGACGAGCAGTACTTC. It yields the protein CASSSPGLADEQYF.

The J gene is TRBJ1-5, the V gene TRBV6-5; TRBD1 agrees at 7 bases. With V trimmed by 2 bases and J by 4 bases, 8 bases remained unmatched. In germline, CDR1 is MNHEY, CDR2 SVGAGI. The CDR3 runs 16 residues. CDR3 bases: TGTGCCAGCAGTTACCCCGGGACAGCGCTTAATCAGCCCCAGCATTTT. Amino acid sequence: CASSYPGTALNQPQHF.

The sample holds a few counts of this clone. V usage is TRBV18 and J usage is TRBJ1-1; D is uncertain. Deletions cut 2 bases from V and 1 base from J, with 5 bases between. The CDR3 runs 13 residues. The germline V gene has CDR1 KGHSH and CDR2 LQKENI. The CDR3 DNA reads as TGTGCCAGCTCACCAGACACGAACACTGAAGCTTTCTTT. Translated, it gives CASSPDTNTEAFF.

This CDR3 reads CASSLWVAGLQETQYF. CDR3 DNA: TGTGCCAGCAGCTTATGGGTAGCGGGGCTCCAAGAGACCCAGTACTTC. The genes are TRBV7-2 and TRBJ2-5; 8 bases align to TRBD2. Losses at the gene ends were 2 bases for V and 1 base for J; bases not matched to a gene: 6. CDR3 length: 16 residues. CDR1 SGHTA and CDR2 FQGNSA come from the germline V gene.

Notes on this clone: This specimen includes other DNA sequences encoding the same CDR3. This chain links TRBV18 with TRBJ1-1; 9 bases fit TRBD1. CDR3 length: 14 amino acids. V lost 3 bases and J lost 1; bases outside the gene matches: 0. Germline V lookup: CDR1 KGHSH, CDR2 LQKENI. CDR3 nucleotides: TGTGCCAGCTCACCGGGACAGGGGAACACTGAAGCTTTCTTT. Encoded protein: CASSPGQGNTEAFF.

The V and J genes are TRBV30 and TRBJ1-5, with D perhaps TRBD1 (6 bases). There are 13 residues in the CDR3. Germline V gene lookup returns CDR1 GTSNPN and CDR2 SVGIG (reference sequence). V lost 1 base to trimming and J lost 2 bases, with 6 bases between them. The CDR3 DNA sequence: TGTGCCTGGAGTGGACAGGGCAATCAGCCCCAGCATTTT. The encoded protein is CAWSGQGNQPQHF.

This clone was observed a few times. The V call is TRBV28, the J call TRBJ2-3; 9 nucleotides match TRBD1. The germline gives CDR1 MDHEN, CDR2 SYDVKM. Unmatched junction bases numbered 14, after V lost 7 bases and J lost 6 bases. CDR3 size: 16 residues. The CDR3 bases are TGTGCCAGCAACTCTCCAGGGACAGGGTCCGAGGATACGCAGTATTTT. Its translation is CASNSPGTGSEDTQYF.

The chain couples TRBV4-3 to TRBJ1-3; D is ambiguous. The V and J ends lost 0 bases and 4 bases respectively, with 10 bases between them. This CDR3 is built from 15 residues. Germline V gene data show CDR1 as LGHNA and CDR2 as YSLEER. The CDR3 spells CASSQDPESGNTIYF. CDR3 coding DNA: TGCGCCAGCAGCCAAGATCCCGAGTCGGGAAACACCATATATTTT.

This chain connects TRBV6-5 to TRBJ2-1; D might be TRBD2 (5 bases). Trimming pared 2 bases from V and 9 bases from J, leaving 14 bases between. This CDR3 has 14 amino acids. CDR1 and CDR2 from the germline V gene are MNHEY and SVGAGI. DNA of the CDR3: TGTGCCAGCAGTTACGGGGTGGGAGTGTCTGAGCAGTTCTTC. Protein sequence: CASSYGVGVSEQFF.

This chain links TRBV28 with TRBJ1-2, with 9 bases that match TRBD1. Germline loops: CDR1 MDHEN, CDR2 SYDVKM. The CDR3 is 13 amino acids. Trimming at V came to 7 bases and at J to 7 bases, leaving 7 bases not matched to a gene. CDR3 loop: CASTAGQGSGYTF. The DNA of the CDR3 is TGTGCCAGCACCGCGGGACAGGGTAGTGGCTACACCTTC.

The gene calls are TRBV6-5 and TRBJ1-1; tentative D call: TRBD1 (6 bases). Trimming pared 7 bases from V and 4 bases from J, leaving 10 bases between. Germline values: CDR1 MNHEY, CDR2 SVGAGI. This CDR3 is built from 12 residues. CDR3: CASTSGVTEAFF. Written as DNA, the CDR3 is TGTGCCAGCACCTCAGGGGTCACTGAAGCTTTCTTT.

A note on this clone: One end of the junction varies from germline; a read error may be responsible. This chain links TRBV7-2 with TRBJ2-7; no definite D call. Per the germline V gene, CDR1 is SGHTA and CDR2 is FQGNSA. There are 14 residues in the CDR3. DNA of the CDR3: TGTGCCAGCAGCTTAGTGGGTAGCTCCCACGAGCAGTACTTC. Its protein product is CASSLVGSSHEQYF.

The V gene is TRBV7-6, the J gene TRBJ2-1, with TRBD2 as a possible D gene (5 bases). Germline V gene lookup returns CDR1 SGHVS and CDR2 FNYEAQ. The CDR3 consists of 14 residues. Trimming left V 1 base short and J 5 bases short, with 9 bases between. The CDR3, as DNA: TGTGCCAGCAGCTTAGATGGAGCGGACAATGAGCAGTTCTTC. It encodes CASSLDGADNEQFF.

This sequence joins TRBV6-5 and TRBJ1-5, with 7 nucleotides matching TRBD1. CDR1 is MNHEY and CDR2 is SVGAGI in the germline V gene. V trimming: 6 bases; J trimming: 4 bases; junction bases outside the gene matches: 6. The CDR3 consists of 14 residues. The CDR3: CASSSQGPNQPQHF. CDR3 coding DNA: TGTGCCAGCAGCTCACAGGGGCCTAATCAGCCCCAGCATTTT.

The chain has TRBV6-1 and TRBJ1-2; TRBD1 aligns across 7 bases. The junction had 7 bases not matched to a gene; V was cut back by 3 bases and J by 0 bases. CDR3 length: 16 amino acids. Germline loops: CDR1 MNHNS, CDR2 SASEGT. DNA of the CDR3: TGTGCCAGCAGTGACCGCGGGACAGTCACTAACTATGGCTACACCTTC. Translating it yields CASSDRGTVTNYGYTF.

V is TRBV14 and J is TRBJ2-7, with D maybe TRBD2 (5 bases). Germline CDR1 is SGHDN and CDR2 is FVKESK. The CDR3 runs to 13 residues. V was cut by 8 bases and J by 2 bases, with 13 bases left in between. The CDR3 protein is CASSSGATYEQYF. The CDR3 nucleotides are TGTGCCAGCTCCAGCGGAGCCACCTACGAGCAGTACTTC. The variable domain in full, with the rest retrieved from reference TRBV14 and TRBJ2-7, is EAGVTQFPSHSVIEKGQTVTLRCDPISGHDNLYWYRRVMGKEIKFLLHFVKESKQDESGMPNNRFLAERTGGTYSTLKVQPAELEDSGVYFCASSSGATYEQYFGPGTRLTVT.

V is TRBV28 and J is TRBJ2-7; TRBD1 agrees at 10 bases. The CDR3 has 14 residues. Germline CDR1 MDHEN, CDR2 SYDVKM. V was clipped by 7 bases and J by 5 bases; unmatched bases: 8. The CDR3 sequence: CASTRQGARNEQYF. As DNA, the CDR3 is TGTGCCAGCACCCGACAGGGGGCGCGCAACGAGCAGTACTTC.

This clone appeared a single time. The DNA of the CDR3 is TGTGCCAGCAGTCCACCCTCAGGGGGGACCGGGGAGCTGTTTTTT. Protein: CASSPPSGGTGELFF. The V and J genes are TRBV28 and TRBJ2-2; tentative D call: TRBD1 (7 bases). CDR1 MDHEN and CDR2 SYDVKM come from the germline V gene. V was trimmed by 5 bases and J by 5 bases, leaving 15 bases between them. This CDR3 has 15 residues.

In regard to this clone: The same CDR3 arises from other DNA sequences in this sample as well. V and J are TRBV5-1 and TRBJ1-2; 8 bases agree with TRBD1. The CDR3 runs 14 residues. Germline CDR1 is SGHRS and CDR2 is YFSETQ. The V segment lost 0 bases and the J segment 8 bases; nucleotides outside the gene matches: 6. The DNA of the CDR3 is TGCGCCAGCAGCTTGGGGCAGGGGGCGCAAGGCTACACCTTC. This gives the protein CASSLGQGAQGYTF.

This chain links TRBV9 with TRBJ2-3; D call uncertain. The CDR3 has 15 residues. V lost 0 bases and J 2 bases, leaving 10 bases between the germline ends. Per the germline V gene, CDR1 is SGDLS and CDR2 is YYNGEE. The CDR3 DNA follows: TGTGCCAGCAGCGTAGGACCGTGGGCCACAGATACGCAGTATTTT. This sequence encodes CASSVGPWATDTQYF.

The chain recombines TRBV27 with TRBJ1-4, with TRBD1 as a possible D gene (6 bases). Trimming pared 4 bases from V and 15 bases from J, leaving 21 bases between. CDR3 length equals 14 residues. In germline, CDR1 is MNHEY, CDR2 SMNVEV (reference sequence). CDR3 sequence (DNA): TGTGCCAGCAGTTGGACAGCTCAATTGGGACCGGTGTTTTTT. Protein sequence: CASSWTAQLGPVFF.